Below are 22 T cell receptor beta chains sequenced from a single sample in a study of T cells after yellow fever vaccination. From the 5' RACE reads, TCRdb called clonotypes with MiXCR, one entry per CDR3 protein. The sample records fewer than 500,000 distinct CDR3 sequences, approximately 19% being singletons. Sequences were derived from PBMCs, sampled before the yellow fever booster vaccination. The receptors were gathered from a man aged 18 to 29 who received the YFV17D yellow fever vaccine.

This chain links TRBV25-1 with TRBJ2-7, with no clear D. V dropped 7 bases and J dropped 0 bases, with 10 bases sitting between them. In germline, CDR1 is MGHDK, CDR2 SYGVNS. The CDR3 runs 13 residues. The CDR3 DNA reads TGTGCCAGCATTTCCCCGAGCTCCTACGAGCAGTACGTC. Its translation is CASISPSSYEQYV.

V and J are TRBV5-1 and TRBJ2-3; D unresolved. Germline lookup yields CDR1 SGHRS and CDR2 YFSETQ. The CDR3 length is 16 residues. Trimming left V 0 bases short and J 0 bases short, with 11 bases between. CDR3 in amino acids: CASSLGGFPSTDTQYF. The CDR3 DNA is TGCGCCAGCAGCTTGGGTGGGTTCCCCAGCACAGATACGCAGTATTTT.

DNA of the CDR3: TGTGCCAGCAGCTTAGTAGGGGGGCGCGACGAGCAGTACTTC. It codes for CASSLVGGRDEQYF. The rearrangement links TRBV7-2 to TRBJ2-7; D may be TRBD1 or TRBD2 (6 bases each). The CDR3 loop spans 14 amino acids. V lost 1 base and J lost 5, with 12 bases in between. Germline V CDR1 and CDR2: SGHTA, FQGNSA.

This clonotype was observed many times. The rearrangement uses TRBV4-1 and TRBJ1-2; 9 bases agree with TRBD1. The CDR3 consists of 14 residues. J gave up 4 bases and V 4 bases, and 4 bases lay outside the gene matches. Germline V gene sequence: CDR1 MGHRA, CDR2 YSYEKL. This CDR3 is CASSPGQGSYGYTF. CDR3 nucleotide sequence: TGCGCCAGCAGCCCGGGACAGGGATCCTATGGCTACACCTTC.

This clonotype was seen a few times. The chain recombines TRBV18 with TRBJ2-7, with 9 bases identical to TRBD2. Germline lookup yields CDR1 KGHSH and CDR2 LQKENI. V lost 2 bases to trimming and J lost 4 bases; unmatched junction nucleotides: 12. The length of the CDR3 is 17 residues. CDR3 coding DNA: TGTGCCAGCTCACCAATGAATCCGGCGGGGGGGCCTTACGAGCAGTACTTC. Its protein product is CASSPMNPAGGPYEQYF.

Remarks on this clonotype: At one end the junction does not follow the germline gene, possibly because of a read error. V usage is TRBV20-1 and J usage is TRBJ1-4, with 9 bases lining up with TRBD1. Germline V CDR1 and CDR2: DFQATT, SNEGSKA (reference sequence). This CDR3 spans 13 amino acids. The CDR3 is CSAIMSQPGQGPF. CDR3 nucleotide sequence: TGCAGTGCTATCATGTCCCAACCGGGACAGGGACCATTT.

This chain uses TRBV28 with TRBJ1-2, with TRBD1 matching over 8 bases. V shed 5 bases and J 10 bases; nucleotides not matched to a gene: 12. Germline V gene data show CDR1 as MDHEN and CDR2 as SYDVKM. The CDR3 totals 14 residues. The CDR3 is CASSPGPGTGFYTF. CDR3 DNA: TGTGCCAGCAGTCCCGGTCCCGGGACAGGTTTCTACACCTTC.

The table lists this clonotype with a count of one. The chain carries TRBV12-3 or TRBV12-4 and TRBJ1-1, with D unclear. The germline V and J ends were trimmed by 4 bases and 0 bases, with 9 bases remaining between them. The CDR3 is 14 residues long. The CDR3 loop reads CASSSRLMNTEAFF. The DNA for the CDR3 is TGTGCCAGCAGTTCTCGACTGATGAACACTGAAGCTTTCTTT.

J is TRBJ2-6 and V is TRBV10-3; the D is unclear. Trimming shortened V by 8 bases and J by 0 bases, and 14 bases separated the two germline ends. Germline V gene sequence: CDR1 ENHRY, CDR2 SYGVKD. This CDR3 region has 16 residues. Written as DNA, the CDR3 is TGTGCCATCTCCCCAGGTTTCGCCTCTGGGGCCAACGTCCTGACTTTC. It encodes CAISPGFASGANVLTF.

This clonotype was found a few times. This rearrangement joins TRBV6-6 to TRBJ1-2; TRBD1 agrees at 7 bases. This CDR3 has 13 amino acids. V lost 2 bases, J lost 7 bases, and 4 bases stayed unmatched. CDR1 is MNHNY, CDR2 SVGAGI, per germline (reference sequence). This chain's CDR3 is CASSYRTGSGYTF. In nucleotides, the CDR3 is TGTGCCAGCAGTTACCGGACAGGTTCTGGCTACACCTTC.

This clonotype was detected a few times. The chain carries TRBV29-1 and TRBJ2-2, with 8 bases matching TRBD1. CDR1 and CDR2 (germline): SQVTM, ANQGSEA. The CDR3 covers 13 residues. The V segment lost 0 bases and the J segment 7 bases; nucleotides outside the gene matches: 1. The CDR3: CSVEEQGDGELFF. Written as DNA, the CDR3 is TGCAGCGTTGAAGAACAGGGGGACGGGGAGCTGTTTTTT.

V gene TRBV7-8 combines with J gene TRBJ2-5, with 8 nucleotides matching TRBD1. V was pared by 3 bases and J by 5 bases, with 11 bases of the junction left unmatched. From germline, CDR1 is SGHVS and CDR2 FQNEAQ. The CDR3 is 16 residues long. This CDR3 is CASSFGDRGPLETQYF. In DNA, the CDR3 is TGTGCCAGCAGCTTCGGCGACAGGGGACCTTTGGAGACCCAGTACTTC.

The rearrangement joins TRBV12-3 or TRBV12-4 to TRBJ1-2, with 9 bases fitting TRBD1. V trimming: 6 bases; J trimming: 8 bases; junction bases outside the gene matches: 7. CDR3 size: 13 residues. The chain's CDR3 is CASSSTGGGGYTF. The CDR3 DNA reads TGTGCCAGCAGCAGTACAGGGGGCGGAGGCTACACCTTC.

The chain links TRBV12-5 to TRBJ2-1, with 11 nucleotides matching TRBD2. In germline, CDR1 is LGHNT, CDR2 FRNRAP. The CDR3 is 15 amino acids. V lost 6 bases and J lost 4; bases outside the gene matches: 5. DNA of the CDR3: TGTGCTAGTGGGATCGGGACTAGCGGTTACAATGAGCAGTTCTTC. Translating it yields CASGIGTSGYNEQFF.

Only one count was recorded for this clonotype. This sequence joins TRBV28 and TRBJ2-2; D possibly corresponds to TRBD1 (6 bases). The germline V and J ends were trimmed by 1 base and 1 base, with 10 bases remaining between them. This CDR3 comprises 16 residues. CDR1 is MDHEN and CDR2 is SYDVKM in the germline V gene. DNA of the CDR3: TGTGCCAGCAGTTTATTTTGGACAGTGAACACCGGGGAGCTGTTTTTT. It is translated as CASSLFWTVNTGELFF.

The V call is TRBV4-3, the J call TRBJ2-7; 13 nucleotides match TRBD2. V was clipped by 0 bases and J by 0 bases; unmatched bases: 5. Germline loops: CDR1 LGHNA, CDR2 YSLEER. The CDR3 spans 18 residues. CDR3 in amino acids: CASSQDWTSGGSSYEQYF. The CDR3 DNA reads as TGCGCCAGCAGCCAAGATTGGACTAGCGGGGGAAGCTCCTACGAGCAGTACTTC.

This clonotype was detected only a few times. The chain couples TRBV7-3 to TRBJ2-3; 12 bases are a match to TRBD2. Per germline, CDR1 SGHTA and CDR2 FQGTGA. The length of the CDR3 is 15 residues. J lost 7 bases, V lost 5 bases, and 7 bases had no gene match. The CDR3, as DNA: TGTGCCAGCAGCCCCCGACTAGCGGGGGAGCATACGCAGTATTTT. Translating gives CASSPRLAGEHTQYF. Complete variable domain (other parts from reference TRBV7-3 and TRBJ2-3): GAGVSQTPSNKVTEKGKYVELRCDPISGHTALYWYRQSLGQGPEFLIYFQGTGAADDSGLPNDRFFAVRPEGSVSTLKIQRTERGDSAVYLCASSPRLAGEHTQYFGPGTRLTVL.

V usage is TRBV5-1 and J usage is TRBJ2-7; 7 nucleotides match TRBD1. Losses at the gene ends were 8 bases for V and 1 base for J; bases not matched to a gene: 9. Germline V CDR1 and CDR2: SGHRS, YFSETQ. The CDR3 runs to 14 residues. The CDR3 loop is CASVNRDSSYEQYF. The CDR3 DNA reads TGCGCCAGTGTGAACCGGGACAGTTCCTACGAGCAGTACTTC.

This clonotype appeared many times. The DNA for the CDR3 is TGTGCCAGCAGCACCTTTCCGCTCGACAGCTCCTACAATGAGCAGTTCTTC. Translation: CASSTFPLDSSYNEQFF. The rearrangement uses TRBV7-6 and TRBJ2-1; a possible D gene is TRBD1 (5 bases). V was cut by 5 bases and J by 0 bases, with 17 bases left in between. This CDR3 has 17 amino acids. CDR1 is SGHVS, CDR2 FNYEAQ, per germline.

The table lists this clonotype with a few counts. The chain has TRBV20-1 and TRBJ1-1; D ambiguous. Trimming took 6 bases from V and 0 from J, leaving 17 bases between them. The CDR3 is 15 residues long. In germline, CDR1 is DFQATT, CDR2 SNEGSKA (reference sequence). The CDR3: CSANPTGKMNTEAFF. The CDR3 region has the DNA TGCAGTGCCAACCCGACGGGGAAAATGAACACTGAAGCTTTCTTT.

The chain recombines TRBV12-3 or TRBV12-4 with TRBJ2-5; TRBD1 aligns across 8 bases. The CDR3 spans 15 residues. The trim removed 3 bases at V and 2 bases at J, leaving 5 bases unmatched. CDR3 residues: CASSFPGTGQETQYF. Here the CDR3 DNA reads TGTGCCAGCAGTTTCCCCGGGACAGGACAAGAGACCCAGTACTTC.

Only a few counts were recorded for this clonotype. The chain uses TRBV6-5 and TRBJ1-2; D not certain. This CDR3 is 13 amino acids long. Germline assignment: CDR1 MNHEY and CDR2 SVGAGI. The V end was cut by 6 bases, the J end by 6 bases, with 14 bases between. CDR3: CASSNGPVDGYTF. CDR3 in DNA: TGTGCCAGCAGCAATGGGCCCGTTGATGGCTACACCTTC.